This T cell receptor (beta chain) emerged from a study of CD4 T cell repertoires in COVID-19. Study summary: Relabeled CFSE-low cells, IL-2-expanded for under eleven days, met spikes from other coronaviruses. Study-level points and caveats: Sharing of several most expanded SARS-CoV-2-reactive clonotypes across memory subsets suggested intraclonal diversification.

Regarding this clone: What it binds is not known.

Donors had recovered from mild-to-severe COVID-19. The memory T cells were sequenced right after ex vivo isolation, without culture. Profiled with immunoSEQ multiplex PCR; TCRdb holds only in-frame clones, not every one. The sample shows 60,000 to 90,000 clones, about four fifths of them seen only once. The germline gives CDR1 SEHNR, CDR2 FQNEAQ (reference sequence). CDR3 length: 14 amino acids. Trimming took 8 bases from V and 12 from J; bases not matched to a gene: 14. Here the sequenced sample was CD4+ T cells from peripheral blood, taken after recovery from COVID-19. The TCR was taken from a human donor who had COVID-19. The V call is TRBV7-9, the J call TRBJ2-4; 9 bases are shared with TRBD1. The CDR3 sequence is CASSGGQGSRNQYF. The DNA for the CDR3 is TGTGCCAGCTCGGGGGGACAGGGATCGCGTAATCAGTACTTC.